This TCR beta chain was recorded in a study of graft-versus-host responses after intestinal transplantation. The CDR3 runs to 16 residues. CDR1 and CDR2 (germline): SGHRS, YFSETQ. The V end was cut by 4 bases, the J end by 3 bases, with 16 bases between. As to this clone: As yet, its antigen is unknown.

The assay was immunoSEQ multiplex PCR, and TCRdb's table has in-frame clones only and misses some. The sample holds roughly 92,000 clones, approximately 87% seen once. Sequenced here: unstimulated CD4+ T cells sorted from spleen or lymph node cells, sampled before intestinal transplant. V usage is TRBV5-1 and J usage is TRBJ1-4, with D possibly being TRBD1 (6 bases). This sequence was found in a human donor who received an intestinal transplant. The CDR3 region has the DNA TGCGCCAGCAGCCCACCACAGGGTTCGGCTAATGAAAAACTGTTTTTT. This sequence encodes CASSPPQGSANEKLFF. Looking up the rest from reference TRBV5-1 and TRBJ1-4 gives the full variable domain: KAGVTQTPRYLIKTRGQQVTLSCSPISGHRSVSWYQQTPGQGLQFLFEYFSETQRNKGNFPGRFSGRQFSNSRSEMNVSTLELGDSALYLCASSPPQGSANEKLFFGSGTQLSVL.